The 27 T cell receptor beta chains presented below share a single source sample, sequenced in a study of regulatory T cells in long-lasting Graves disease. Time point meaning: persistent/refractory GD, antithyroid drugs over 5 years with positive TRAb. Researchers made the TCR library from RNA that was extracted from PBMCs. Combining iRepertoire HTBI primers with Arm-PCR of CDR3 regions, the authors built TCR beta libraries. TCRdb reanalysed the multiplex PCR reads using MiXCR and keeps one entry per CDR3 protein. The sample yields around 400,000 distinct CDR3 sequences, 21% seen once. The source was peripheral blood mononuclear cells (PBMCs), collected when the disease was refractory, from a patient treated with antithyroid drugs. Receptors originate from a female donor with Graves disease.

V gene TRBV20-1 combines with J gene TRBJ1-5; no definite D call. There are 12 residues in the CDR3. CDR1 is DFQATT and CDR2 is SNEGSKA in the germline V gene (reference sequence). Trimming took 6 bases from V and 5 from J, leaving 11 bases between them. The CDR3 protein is CSATDPDQPQHF. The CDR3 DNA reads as TGCAGTGCCACAGACCCGGATCAGCCCCAGCATTTT.

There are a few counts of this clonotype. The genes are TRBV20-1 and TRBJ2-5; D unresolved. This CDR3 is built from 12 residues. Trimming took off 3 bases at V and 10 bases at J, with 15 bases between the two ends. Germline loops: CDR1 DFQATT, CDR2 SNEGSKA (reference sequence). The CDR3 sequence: CSASELGRVQYF. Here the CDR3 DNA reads TGCAGTGCTAGCGAACTGGGTCGGGTCCAGTACTTC.

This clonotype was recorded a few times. This chain's CDR3 is CASSPRPGTGLNTEAFF. The CDR3 nucleotides read TGTGCCAGCAGCCCCCGTCCCGGGACAGGTTTGAACACTGAAGCTTTCTTT. This chain joins TRBV7-8 and TRBJ1-1; 8 bases are a match to TRBD1. Unmatched junction bases numbered 11, after V lost 5 bases and J lost 0 bases. Looked up from germline, CDR1 is SGHVS and CDR2 is FQNEAQ. This CDR3 is 17 amino acids long.

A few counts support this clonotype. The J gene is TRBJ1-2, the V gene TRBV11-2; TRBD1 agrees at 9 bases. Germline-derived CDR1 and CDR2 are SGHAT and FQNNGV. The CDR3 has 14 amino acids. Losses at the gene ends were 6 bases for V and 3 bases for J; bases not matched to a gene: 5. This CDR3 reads CASRNTGGYYGYTF. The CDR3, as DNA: TGTGCCAGCAGAAATACAGGGGGCTACTATGGCTACACCTTC.

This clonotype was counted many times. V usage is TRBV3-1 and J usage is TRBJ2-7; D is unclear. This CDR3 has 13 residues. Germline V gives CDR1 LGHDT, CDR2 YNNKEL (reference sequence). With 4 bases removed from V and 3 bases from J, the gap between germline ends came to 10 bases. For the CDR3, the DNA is TGTGCCAGCAGCCCCCGACTTGGCTACGAGCAGTACTTC. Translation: CASSPRLGYEQYF.

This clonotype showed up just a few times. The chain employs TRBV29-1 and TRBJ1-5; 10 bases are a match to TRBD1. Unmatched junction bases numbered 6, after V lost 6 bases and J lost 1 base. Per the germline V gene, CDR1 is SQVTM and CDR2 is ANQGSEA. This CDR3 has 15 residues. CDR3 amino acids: CSVQQGQGSNQPQHF. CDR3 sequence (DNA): TGCAGCGTCCAACAGGGACAGGGGAGCAATCAGCCCCAGCATTTT.

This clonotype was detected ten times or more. The CDR3 is CASSLDLSFGAMEQYF. The CDR3 coding sequence is TGTGCCAGCAGCTTAGACCTCAGTTTCGGAGCGATGGAGCAGTACTTC. The V gene is TRBV7-9, the J gene TRBJ2-7; D is undetermined. Between the trimmed V and J ends, which lost 1 base and 7 bases, there was a span of 20 bases. The CDR3 consists of 16 residues. Germline V lookup: CDR1 SEHNR, CDR2 FQNEAQ (reference sequence).

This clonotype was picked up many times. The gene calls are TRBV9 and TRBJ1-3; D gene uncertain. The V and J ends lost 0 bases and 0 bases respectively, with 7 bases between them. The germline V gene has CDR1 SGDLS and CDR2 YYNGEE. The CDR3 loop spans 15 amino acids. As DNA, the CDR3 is TGTGCCAGCAGCGTAGATCTCTCCTCTGGAAACACCATATATTTT. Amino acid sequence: CASSVDLSSGNTIYF.

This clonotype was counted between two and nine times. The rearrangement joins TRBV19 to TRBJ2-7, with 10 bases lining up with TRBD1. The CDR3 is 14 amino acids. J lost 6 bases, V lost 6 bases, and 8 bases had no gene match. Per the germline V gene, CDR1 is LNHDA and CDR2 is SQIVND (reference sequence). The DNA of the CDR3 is TGTGCCAGTAGACCGGGACAGGGGTTAAGCGAGCAGTACTTC. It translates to CASRPGQGLSEQYF.

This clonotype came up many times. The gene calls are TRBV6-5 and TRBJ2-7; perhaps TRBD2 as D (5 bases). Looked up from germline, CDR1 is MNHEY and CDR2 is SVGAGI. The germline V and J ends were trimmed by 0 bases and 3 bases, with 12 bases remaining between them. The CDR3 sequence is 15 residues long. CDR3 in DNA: TGTGCCAGCAGTTACTCGTTCCCGGAGGACTACGAGCAGTACTTC. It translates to CASSYSFPEDYEQYF.

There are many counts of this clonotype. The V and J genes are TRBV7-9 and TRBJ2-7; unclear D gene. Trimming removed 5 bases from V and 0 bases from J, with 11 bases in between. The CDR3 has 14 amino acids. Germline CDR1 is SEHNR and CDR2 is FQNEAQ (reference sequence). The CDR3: CASSASVSSYEQYF. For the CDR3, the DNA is TGTGCCAGCAGCGCCTCGGTCAGCTCCTACGAGCAGTACTTC. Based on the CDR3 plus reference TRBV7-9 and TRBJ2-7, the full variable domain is DTGVSQNPRHKITKRGQNVTFRCDPISEHNRLYWYRQTLGQGPEFLTYFQNEAQLEKSRLLSDRFSAERPKGSFSTLEIQRTEQGDSAMYLCASSASVSSYEQYFGPGTRLTVT.

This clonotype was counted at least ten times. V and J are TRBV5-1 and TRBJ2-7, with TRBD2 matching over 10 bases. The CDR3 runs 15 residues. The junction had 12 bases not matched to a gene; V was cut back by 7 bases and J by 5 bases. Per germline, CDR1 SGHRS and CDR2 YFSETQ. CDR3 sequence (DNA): TGCGCCAGCTCCGGGACTAGCGCGAAAGGGGACGAGCAGTACTTC. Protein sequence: CASSGTSAKGDEQYF.

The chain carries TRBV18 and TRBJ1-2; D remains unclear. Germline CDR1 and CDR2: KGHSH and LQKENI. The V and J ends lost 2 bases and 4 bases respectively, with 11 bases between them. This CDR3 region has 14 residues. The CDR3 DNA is TGTGCCAGCTCACCAGGAGGCGAGGGCTATGGCTACACCTTC. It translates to CASSPGGEGYGYTF.

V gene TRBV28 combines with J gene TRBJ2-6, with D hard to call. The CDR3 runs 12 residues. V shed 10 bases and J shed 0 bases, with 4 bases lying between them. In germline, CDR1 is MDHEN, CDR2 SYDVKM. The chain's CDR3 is CATNSGANVLTF. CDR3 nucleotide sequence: TGTGCCACCAACTCTGGGGCCAACGTCCTGACTTTC.

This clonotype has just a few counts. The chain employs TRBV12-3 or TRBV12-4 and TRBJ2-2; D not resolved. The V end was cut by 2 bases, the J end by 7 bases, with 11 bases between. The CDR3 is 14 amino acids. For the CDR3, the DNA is TGTGCCAGCAGTTTATGGGATTTGGGCGGGGAGCTGTTTTTT. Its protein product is CASSLWDLGGELFF.

CDR3 coding DNA: TGTGCCAGCTCACCACGGCCAGAGGCCAAGGAGGGCTACACCTTC. Translation: CASSPRPEAKEGYTF. J is TRBJ1-2 and V is TRBV18, with no clear D. The germline gives CDR1 KGHSH, CDR2 LQKENI. With 1 base removed from V and 8 bases from J, the gap between germline ends came to 17 bases. The CDR3 consists of 15 residues.

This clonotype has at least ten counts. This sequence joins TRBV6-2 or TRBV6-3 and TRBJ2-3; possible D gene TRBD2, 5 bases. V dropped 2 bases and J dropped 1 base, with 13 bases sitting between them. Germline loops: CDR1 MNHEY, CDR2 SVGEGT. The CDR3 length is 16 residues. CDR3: CASSYVSGSGTDTQYF. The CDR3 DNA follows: TGTGCCAGCAGTTACGTAAGCGGCTCGGGCACAGATACGCAGTATTTT.

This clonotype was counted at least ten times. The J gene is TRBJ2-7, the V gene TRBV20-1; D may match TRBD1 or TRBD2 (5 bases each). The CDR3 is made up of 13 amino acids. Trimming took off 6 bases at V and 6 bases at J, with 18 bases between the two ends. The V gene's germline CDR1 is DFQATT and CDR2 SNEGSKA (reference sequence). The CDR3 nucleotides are TGCAGTGCCGACCTAGGGACGTTGGTCGAGCAGTACTTC. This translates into CSADLGTLVEQYF.

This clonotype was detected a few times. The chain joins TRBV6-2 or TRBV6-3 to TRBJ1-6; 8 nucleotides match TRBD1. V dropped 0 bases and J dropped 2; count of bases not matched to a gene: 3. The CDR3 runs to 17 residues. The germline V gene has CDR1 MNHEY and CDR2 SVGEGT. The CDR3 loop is CASSYSAGGPYNSPLHF. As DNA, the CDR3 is TGTGCCAGCAGTTACTCGGCAGGGGGCCCCTATAATTCACCCCTCCACTTT.

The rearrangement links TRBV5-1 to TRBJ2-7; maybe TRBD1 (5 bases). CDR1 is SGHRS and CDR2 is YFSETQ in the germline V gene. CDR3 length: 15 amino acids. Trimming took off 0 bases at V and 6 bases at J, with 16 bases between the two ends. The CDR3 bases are TGCGCCAGCAGCTTGGAAGTGGCAGGGCCAGGCGAGCAGTACTTC. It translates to CASSLEVAGPGEQYF.

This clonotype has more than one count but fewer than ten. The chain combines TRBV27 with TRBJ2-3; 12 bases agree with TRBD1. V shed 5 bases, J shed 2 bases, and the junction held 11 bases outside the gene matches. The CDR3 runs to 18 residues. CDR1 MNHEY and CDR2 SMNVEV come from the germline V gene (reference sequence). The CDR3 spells CASSTGTGGDYVTDTQYF. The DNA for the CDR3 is TGTGCCAGCAGTACCGGGACAGGGGGCGACTATGTCACAGATACGCAGTATTTT.

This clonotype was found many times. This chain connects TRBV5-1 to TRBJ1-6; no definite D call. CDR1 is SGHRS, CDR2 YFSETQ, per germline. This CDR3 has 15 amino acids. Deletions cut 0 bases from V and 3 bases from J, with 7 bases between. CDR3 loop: CASSLGASYNSPLHF. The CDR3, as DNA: TGCGCCAGCAGCTTGGGCGCCAGCTATAATTCACCCCTCCACTTT.

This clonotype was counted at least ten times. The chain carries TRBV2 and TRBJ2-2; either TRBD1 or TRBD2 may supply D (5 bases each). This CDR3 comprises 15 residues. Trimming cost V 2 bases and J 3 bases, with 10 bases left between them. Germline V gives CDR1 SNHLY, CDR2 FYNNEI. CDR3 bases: TGTGCCAGCAGTGAAATCCGAGGGGACACCGGGGAGCTGTTTTTT. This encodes CASSEIRGDTGELFF.

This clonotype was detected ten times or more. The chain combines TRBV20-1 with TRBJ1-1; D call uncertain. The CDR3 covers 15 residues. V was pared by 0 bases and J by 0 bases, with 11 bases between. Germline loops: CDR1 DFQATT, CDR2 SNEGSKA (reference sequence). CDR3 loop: CSARDFREMNTEAFF. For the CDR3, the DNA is TGCAGTGCTAGAGATTTTAGGGAAATGAACACTGAAGCTTTCTTT.

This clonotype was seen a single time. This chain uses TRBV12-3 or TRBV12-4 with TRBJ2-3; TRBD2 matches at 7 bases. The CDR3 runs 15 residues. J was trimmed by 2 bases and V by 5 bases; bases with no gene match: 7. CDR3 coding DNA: TGTGCCAGCAGTCACCGGGACTATAACACAGATACGCAGTATTTT. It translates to CASSHRDYNTDTQYF.

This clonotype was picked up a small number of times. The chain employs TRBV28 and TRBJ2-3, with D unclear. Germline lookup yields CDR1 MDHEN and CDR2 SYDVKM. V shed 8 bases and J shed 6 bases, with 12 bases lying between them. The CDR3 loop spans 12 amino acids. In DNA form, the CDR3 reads TGTGCCAGCGCTACCGCTTGGGATACGCAGTATTTT. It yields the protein CASATAWDTQYF.

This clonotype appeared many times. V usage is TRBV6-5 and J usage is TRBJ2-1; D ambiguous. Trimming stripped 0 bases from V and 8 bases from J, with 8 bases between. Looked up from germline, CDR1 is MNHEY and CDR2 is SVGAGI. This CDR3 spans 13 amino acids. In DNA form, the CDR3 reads TGTGCCAGCAGTTACTCTCGTGATTATGAGCAGTTCTTC. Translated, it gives CASSYSRDYEQFF.